Following are 6 T cell receptor beta chains from one sample sequenced in a study of blood T cell repertoires in COVID-19. Clones were sequenced by immunoSEQ multiplex PCR, and TCRdb holds only the in-frame ones, with some missing. The table records 360,000 or so clones, less than 90% of them present only once. Sequenced sample: PBMCs or T cells enriched from blood (not recorded which). These receptors originate from a woman aged 45-65 years who had recovered from COVID-19.

The rearrangement links TRBV7-9 to TRBJ2-7; 7 nucleotides line up with TRBD2. This CDR3 spans 14 amino acids. Germline V lookup: CDR1 SEHNR, CDR2 FQNEAQ (reference sequence). V trimming: 5 bases; J trimming: 2 bases; junction bases outside the gene matches: 6. The CDR3 region is CASSRFGLAYEQYF. The CDR3 region has the DNA TGTGCCAGCAGCCGATTCGGACTAGCCTACGAGCAGTACTTC.

This chain uses TRBV4-3 with TRBJ2-3; 8 nucleotides match TRBD2. The CDR3 has 16 residues. Germline V CDR1 and CDR2: LGHNA, YSLEER. The V gene end was trimmed by 0 bases and the J gene end by 4 bases; junction bases not matched to a gene: 6. DNA of the CDR3: TGCGCCAGCAGCCAAGATCCGGGGGGGGCCGCAGATACGCAGTATTTT. Translating gives CASSQDPGGAADTQYF.

V usage is TRBV7-2 and J usage is TRBJ2-1; 8 nucleotides line up with TRBD2. In germline, CDR1 is SGHTA, CDR2 FQGNSA. The length of the CDR3 is 15 residues. With V trimmed by 5 bases and J by 6 bases, 9 bases remained unmatched. Here the CDR3 reads CASSLPPGGRNEQFF. The CDR3 DNA is TGTGCCAGCAGCCTACCACCGGGGGGGCGCAATGAGCAGTTCTTC.

V and J are TRBV19 and TRBJ1-6, with 7 bases fitting TRBD1. Per the germline V gene, CDR1 is LNHDA and CDR2 is SQIVND (reference sequence). V dropped 8 bases and J dropped 10; count of bases not matched to a gene: 17. This CDR3 is built from 16 residues. CDR3 residues: CASVGQAKRGDSPLHF. The CDR3 coding sequence is TGTGCCAGTGTCGGACAGGCCAAACGCGGGGACTCACCCCTCCACTTT.

This rearrangement joins TRBV27 to TRBJ2-5; 7 positions agree with TRBD2. Germline trimming cut 6 bases from V and 5 bases from J; bases unmatched to any gene: 3. Germline-derived CDR1 and CDR2 are MNHEY and SMNVEV (reference sequence). The CDR3 contains 12 residues. The CDR3 region has the DNA TGTGCCAGCAGCTCCGGGGGGGAGACCCAGTACTTC. Amino acid sequence: CASSSGGETQYF.

The V and J genes are TRBV9 and TRBJ2-3; 8 bases fit TRBD2. Unmatched junction bases numbered 6, after V lost 4 bases and J lost 2 bases. The CDR3 has 15 residues. Germline CDR1 reads SGDLS; CDR2 reads YYNGEE. CDR3 sequence: CASSSGGTNTDTQYF. CDR3 in DNA: TGTGCCAGCAGCAGCGGGGGTACCAACACAGATACGCAGTATTTT.